This is a list of T cell receptor beta chains from one sample in a study of blood T cells in healthy people across ages. TCRdb used MiXCR to reprocess the 5' RACE reads, holding one entry per CDR3 protein. The sample holds fewer than 2,000,000 distinct CDR3 sequences; 30% to 40% are singletons and the top ten take around 10%. Sequenced sample: blood. The receptor set was obtained from a young woman in good health. CDR3s include the opening cysteine and the closing phenylalanine or tryptophan. The D gene is left open where the match is weak. Size is omitted from some rows. Given values are once, few, many or a class for expanded clones.

>TRBD1|14|TRBJ2-3|TRBV7-9|.
TGTGCCAGCAGCCTACAGGGGGAGGCAGATACGCAGTATTTT
CASSLQGEADTQYF
>.|15|TRBJ1-2|TRBV20-1|.
TGCAGTGCTAGAGTCCAGACCGAGATTTTGGGTGGCTACACCTTC
CSARVQTEILGGYTF
>.|13|TRBJ2-3|TRBV20-1|many
TGCAGTGCTAGGCCCATTAGCACAGATACGCAGTATTTT
CSARPISTDTQYF
>.|15|TRBJ1-5|TRBV20-1|once
TGCAGTGCACGCTATAGGTCGGGGGAAGATCAGCCCCAGCATTTT
CSARYRSGEDQPQHF
>TRBD2|15|TRBJ2-1|TRBV11-1|few
TGTGCCAGCAGCGCCCGACTAGCGGGGGACAATGAGCAGTTCTTC
CASSARLAGDNEQFF
>.|17|TRBJ1-2|TRBV4-1|.
TGCGCCAGCCTCCCCGGACCTGCGCAATCACCTCACTATGGCTACACCTTC
CASLPGPAQSPHYGYTF
>TRBD1|14|TRBJ1-1|TRBV20-1|.
TGCAGTGGGACCGGGACAGGGGTTGCCACTGAAGCTTTCTTT
CSGTGTGVATEAFF
>TRBD2|14|TRBJ2-1|TRBV6-6|.
TGTGCCAGCACCCCTCCGGGGGGATACAATGAGCAGTTCTTC
CASTPPGGYNEQFF
>TRBD2|18|TRBJ2-3|TRBV13|few
TGTGCCAGCAGCTCCCGGACTAGCGCCCCGTTCAGCACAGATACGCAGTATTTT
CASSSRTSAPFSTDTQYF
>TRBD2|20|TRBJ2-7|TRBV14|few
TGTGCCAGCAGCCAAGATAACCCGGGACTAGCGGGGGGGTCGTACTACGAGCAGTACTTC
CASSQDNPGLAGGSYYEQYF
>.|12|TRBJ1-4|TRBV20-1|.
TGCAGTGCCAGGAGGGGGGAGGAAAAACTGTTTTTT
CSARRGEEKLFF
>TRBD2|16|TRBJ2-7|TRBV20-1|.
TGCAGTGCTGAGACTAGCGGGAGGGCCGACTCCAACGAGCAGTACTTC
CSAETSGRADSNEQYF
>.|13|TRBJ2-1|TRBV7-3|few
TGTGCCAGCAGCTTAAGGGCTATGAATGAGCAGTTCTTC
CASSLRAMNEQFF
>.|15|TRBJ2-1|TRBV28|once
TGTGCCAGCAGTTTAGAGTCCCCAGCGGCGGGTGAGCAGTTCTTC
CASSLESPAAGEQFF
>.|15|TRBJ2-1|TRBV5-1|.
TGCGCCAGCTCTCCCGATGGGAACGGGTACAATAAGCAGTTCTTC
CASSPDGNGYNKQFF
>.|14|TRBJ1-1|TRBV12-3/TRBV12-4|.
TGTGCCAGCAGTTTAGGGGTGTGGGTCACTGAAGCTTTCTTT
CASSLGVWVTEAFF
>TRBD1|15|TRBJ2-3|TRBV11-2|.
TGTGCCAGCAGCTTGACAGGGCAGAGCACAGATACGCAGTATTTT
CASSLTGQSTDTQYF
>.|14|TRBJ1-2|TRBV7-2|few
TGTGCCAGCAGCTTAGATCCGCGAGGCTTAGGCTACACCTTC
CASSLDPRGLGYTF
>TRBD2|13|TRBJ2-7|TRBV29-1|many
TGCAGCGTGTTACTAGCGGGAGGAGTCGAGCAGTACTTC
CSVLLAGGVEQYF
>.|16|TRBJ2-7|TRBV20-1|.
TGCAGTGCTAGAGATAGCTATCCGACGTACTCCTACGAGCAGTACTTC
CSARDSYPTYSYEQYF
>.|13|TRBJ1-1|TRBV25-1|few
TGTGCCAGCACGCAGGGGCGGGACACTGAAGCTTTCTTT
CASTQGRDTEAFF
>TRBD1|18|TRBJ1-2|TRBV28|.
TGTGCCAGCAGTTTATTGTCTCCGATCAGGACAGGGTTGCATGGCTACACCTTC
CASSLLSPIRTGLHGYTF
>TRBD1|17|TRBJ1-2|TRBV4-1|.
TGCGCCAGCAGCCAAGGGGTTAGGACAGGGGGCAGGTATGGCTACACCTTC
CASSQGVRTGGRYGYTF
>.|13|TRBJ2-5|TRBV10-3|.
TGTGCCACCAGTTTGGATCCGCAGGAGACCCAGTACTTC
CATSLDPQETQYF
>.|15|TRBJ2-5|TRBV7-7|.
TGTGCCAGCAGCCGTCAGGGGCCCGCCCTCGAGACCCAGTACTTC
CASSRQGPALETQYF
>.|15|TRBJ2-3|TRBV28|few
TGTGCCAGCAGTTTTCGGGGGAGCTGGCCAGATACGCAGTATTTT
CASSFRGSWPDTQYF
>.|15|TRBJ2-7|TRBV4-1|.
TGCGCCAGCAGCCAAGGGGATAGCCCTTACTACGAGCAGTACTTC
CASSQGDSPYYEQYF
>TRBD1|14|TRBJ1-4|TRBV28|few
TGTGCCAGCATCCCCCAGGGGGCGGATGAAAAACTGTTTTTT
CASIPQGADEKLFF
>TRBD1|16|TRBJ1-5|TRBV7-8|.
TGTGCCAGCAGCTTCGCGCAGGGGGATCTCAATCAGCCCCAGCATTTT
CASSFAQGDLNQPQHF
>TRBD2|15|TRBJ2-3|TRBV20-1|.
TGCAGTGCTTCCCCCGGGACTAGCGGGGGAGATACGCAGTATTTT
CSASPGTSGGDTQYF
>.|15|TRBJ2-2|TRBV5-1|.
TGCGCCAGCAGCTTGGTGCCTAGCAGTCCCGGGGAGCTGTTTTTT
CASSLVPSSPGELFF
>.|17|TRBJ2-7|TRBV4-1|many
TGCGCCAGCAGCCACACGCCTAGCTCCACGACCGCGTACGAGCAGTACTTC
CASSHTPSSTTAYEQYF